This T cell receptor (beta chain) was retrieved from a study of technical replicates of blood from several donors. Profiled with immunoSEQ multiplex PCR; TCRdb holds only in-frame clones, not every one. Of roughly 76,000 clones in the sample, 94% were seen once. Germline V gene data show CDR1 as SGHRS and CDR2 as YFSETQ. With 4 bases removed from V and 5 bases from J, the gap between germline ends came to 10 bases. The CDR3 consists of 13 residues. The V and J genes are TRBV5-1 and TRBJ1-5; no clear D. Sequenced material: T cells isolated from PBMCs. This sequence originates from a human donor in good health. The CDR3 spells CASSLSTDQPQHF. CDR3 DNA sequence: TGCGCCAGCAGCCTAAGCACAGATCAGCCCCAGCATTTT.